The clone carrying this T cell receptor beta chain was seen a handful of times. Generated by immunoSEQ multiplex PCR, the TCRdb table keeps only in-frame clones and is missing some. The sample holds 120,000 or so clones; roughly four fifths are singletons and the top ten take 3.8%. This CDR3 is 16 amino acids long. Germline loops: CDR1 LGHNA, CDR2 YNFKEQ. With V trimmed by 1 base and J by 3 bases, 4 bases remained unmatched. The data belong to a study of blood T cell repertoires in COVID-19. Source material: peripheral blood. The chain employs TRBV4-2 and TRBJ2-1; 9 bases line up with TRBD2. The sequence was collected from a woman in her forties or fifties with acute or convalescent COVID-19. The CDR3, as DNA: TGTGCCAGCAGCCAAGTGCTAGCGGGGCACTACAATGAGCAGTTCTTC. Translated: CASSQVLAGHYNEQFF.